This TCR beta chain was identified in a study of blood T cell repertoires in COVID-19. In the study overall: COVID-19 samples collected from the United States, Italy and Spain covered acute and convalescent phases. Sources were T cells, B-cell-depleted T cells, or PBMCs; the material itself was cDNA or gDNA.

In germline, CDR1 is SEHNR, CDR2 FQNEAQ (reference sequence). This CDR3 comprises 16 residues. The J segment lost 3 bases and the V segment lost 5 bases, leaving 8 bases of the junction unmatched. Original processing notes: Scientists estimated how many nucleated cells there were by amplifying reference gene primers. Measured with immunoSEQ multiplex PCR; TCRdb has only the in-frame clones, and not every one. The V and J calls and the clone size are those of that table, but D and trimming were determined from the DNA. Found here are approximately 210,000 clones, around 86% of them singletons; the top ten hold around 2.2%.

This clonotype was obtained from a man younger than 40 who had recovered from COVID-19. The sample taken for sequencing was peripheral blood. The rearrangement joins TRBV7-9 to TRBJ1-4, with 8 bases matching TRBD1. The CDR3 DNA is TGTGCCAGCAGCCTACAGGGGGGGTTATCTAATGAAAAACTGTTTTTT. Its translation is CASSLQGGLSNEKLFF.